This T cell receptor (beta chain) appears in the sequencing data of a study of blood T cell repertoires in COVID-19. Study as a whole: Recovered status in Cohort 3 required two negative PCRs, clearance, or symptom resolution. From the United States, Italy and Spain came samples of acute and convalescent COVID-19. PBMCs, B-cell-depleted T cells, or T cells were the source of the cDNA or gDNA that made up the material.

The CDR3 contains 13 residues. Germline CDR1 and CDR2: SGHTA and FQGTGA. Trimming pared 2 bases from V and 4 bases from J, leaving 8 bases between. Profiling relied on immunoSEQ multiplex PCR, and the TCRdb table lists in-frame clones only, not all of them. The table includes about 270,000 clones, around 90% detected once. This receptor was obtained from an older woman in a cohort exposed to, infected with or recovered from COVID-19 (not recorded which). The chain uses TRBV7-3 and TRBJ1-2; D ambiguous. Source material: PBMCs or T cells enriched from blood (not recorded which). CDR3 in amino acids: CASSLEGGYGYTF. The CDR3, as DNA: TGTGCCAGCAGCTTAGAAGGAGGCTATGGCTACACCTTC.